This note documents a single T cell receptor beta chain sequence. These data are taken from a study of control samples from healthy donors and cancer patients. Germline V gives CDR1 SGHTA, CDR2 FQGNSA. Unmatched junction bases numbered 4, after V lost 1 base and J lost 5 bases. The CDR3 contains 16 residues. Profiling relied on immunoSEQ multiplex PCR, and the TCRdb table lists in-frame clones only, not all of them. The profile covers some 120,000 clones, with just over 90% appearing a single time and less than 9% taken by the ten largest. The rearrangement links TRBV7-2 to TRBJ2-1, with TRBD2 matching 11 bases. This clonotype was sampled from a woman between 18 and 30 years old in good health. The sample comprised blood. CDR3 nucleotide sequence: TGTGCCAGCAGCTTAGGAGGGACTAGCGGCCACAATGAGCAGTTCTTC. Amino acid sequence: CASSLGGTSGHNEQFF.